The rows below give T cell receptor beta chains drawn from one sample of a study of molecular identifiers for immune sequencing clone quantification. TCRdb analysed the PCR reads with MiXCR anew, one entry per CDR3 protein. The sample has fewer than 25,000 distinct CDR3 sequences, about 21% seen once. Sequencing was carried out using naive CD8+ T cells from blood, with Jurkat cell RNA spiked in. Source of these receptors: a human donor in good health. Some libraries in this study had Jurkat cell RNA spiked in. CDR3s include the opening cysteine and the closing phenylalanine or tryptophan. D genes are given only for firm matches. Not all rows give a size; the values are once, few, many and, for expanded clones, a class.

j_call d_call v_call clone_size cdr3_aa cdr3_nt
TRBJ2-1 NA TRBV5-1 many CASSLQGISSYNEQFF TGCGCCAGCAGCTTGCAGGGGATTAGCTCCTACAATGAGCAGTTCTTC
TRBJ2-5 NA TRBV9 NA CASSVAGEETQYF TGTGCCAGCAGCGTAGCTGGGGAAGAGACCCAGTACTTC
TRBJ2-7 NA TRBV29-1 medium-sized CSATYGGGEQYF TGCAGCGCAACCTACGGGGGCGGCGAGCAGTACTTC
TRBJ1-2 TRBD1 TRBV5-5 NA CASSLGPGQNYDYTF TGTGCCAGCAGCTTGGGACCGGGACAGAACTATGACTACACCTTC
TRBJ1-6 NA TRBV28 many CASSPMIHLGSPLHF TGTGCCAGCAGTCCCATGATACACCTCGGCTCACCCCTCCACTTT
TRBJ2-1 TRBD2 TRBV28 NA CASSPWTSGSYNEQFF TGTGCCAGCAGTCCCTGGACTAGCGGAAGCTACAATGAGCAGTTCTTC
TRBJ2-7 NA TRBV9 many CASSVAWKGYEQYF TGTGCCAGCAGCGTCGCGTGGAAGGGCTACGAGCAGTACTTC
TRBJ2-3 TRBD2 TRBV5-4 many CASSWRGGVDTQYF TGTGCCAGCAGCTGGCGGGGGGGGGTCGATACGCAGTATTTT
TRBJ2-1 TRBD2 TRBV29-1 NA CGVEGLDFSYNEQFF TGCGGCGTTGAGGGACTAGACTTCTCCTACAATGAGCAGTTCTTC
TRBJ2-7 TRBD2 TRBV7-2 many CASSLVGGTRGSYEQYF TGTGCCAGCAGCTTAGTTGGTGGGACTAGGGGCTCCTACGAGCAGTACTTC
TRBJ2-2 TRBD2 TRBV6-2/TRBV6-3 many CASTYGHGLVNTGELFF TGTGCCAGCACCTACGGACATGGACTAGTGAACACCGGGGAGCTGTTTTTT
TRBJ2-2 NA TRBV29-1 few CSVEVDTGELFF TGCAGCGTTGAGGTTGACACCGGGGAGCTGTTTTTT
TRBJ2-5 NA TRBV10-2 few CATMSGLLETQYF TGCGCCACCATGTCGGGGTTGTTGGAGACCCAGTACTTC
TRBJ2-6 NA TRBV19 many CASSFRASLSGANVLTF TGTGCCAGTAGTTTCCGGGCCTCCCTCTCTGGGGCCAACGTCCTGACTTTC
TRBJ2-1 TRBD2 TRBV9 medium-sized CASSQSGRPYNEQFF TGTGCCAGCAGCCAGAGCGGGAGACCCTACAATGAGCAGTTCTTC
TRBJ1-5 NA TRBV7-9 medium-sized CASSLTGLPQHF TGTGCCAGCAGCTTGACCGGTTTGCCCCAGCATTTT
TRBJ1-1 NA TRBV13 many CASSLTDMNTEAFF TGTGCCAGCAGCTTAACAGATATGAACACTGAAGCTTTCTTT
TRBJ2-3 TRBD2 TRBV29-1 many CSTRWGTSGSGPDTQYF TGCAGCACCCGGTGGGGGACTAGCGGGAGTGGCCCAGATACGCAGTATTTT
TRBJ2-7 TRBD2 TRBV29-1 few CSVEAAGAVSYEQYF TGCAGCGTTGAGGCCGCGGGAGCGGTCTCCTACGAGCAGTACTTC
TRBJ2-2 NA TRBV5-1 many CASSFHPPGTKNTGELFF TGCGCCAGCAGCTTCCACCCGCCCGGGACAAAGAACACCGGGGAGCTGTTTTTT
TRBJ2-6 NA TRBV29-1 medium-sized CSGGGTGPSGANVLTF TGCAGCGGGGGGGGGACAGGTCCATCTGGGGCCAACGTCCTGACTTTC
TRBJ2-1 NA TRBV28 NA CASSLSALHLNEQFF TGTGCCAGCAGTTTATCAGCACTCCACCTCAATGAGCAGTTCTTC